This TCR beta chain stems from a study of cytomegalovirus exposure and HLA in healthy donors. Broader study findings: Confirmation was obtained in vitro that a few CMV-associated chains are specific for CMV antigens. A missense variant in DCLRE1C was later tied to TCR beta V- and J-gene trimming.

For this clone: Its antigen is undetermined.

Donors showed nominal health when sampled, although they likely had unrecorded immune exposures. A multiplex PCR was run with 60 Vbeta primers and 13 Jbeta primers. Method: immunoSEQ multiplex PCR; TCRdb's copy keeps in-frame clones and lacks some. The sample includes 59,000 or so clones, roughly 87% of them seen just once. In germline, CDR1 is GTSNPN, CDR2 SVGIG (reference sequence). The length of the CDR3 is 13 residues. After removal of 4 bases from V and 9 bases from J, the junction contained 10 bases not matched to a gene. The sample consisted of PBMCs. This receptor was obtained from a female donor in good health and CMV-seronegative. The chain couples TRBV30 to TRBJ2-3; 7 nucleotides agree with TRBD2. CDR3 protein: CAWTTGGRGTQYF. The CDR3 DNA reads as TGTGCCTGGACAACCGGGGGGAGGGGAACGCAGTATTTT. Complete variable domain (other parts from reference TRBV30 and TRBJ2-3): SQTIHQWPATLVQPVGSPLSLECTVEGTSNPNLYWYRQAAGRGLQLLFYSVGIGQISSEVPQNLSASRPQDRQFILSSKKLLLSDSGFYLCAWTTGGRGTQYFGPGTRLTVL.